These T cell receptor beta chains were read from a single sample in a study of T-cell memory formation after mild COVID-19. TCRdb reanalysed the 5' RACE reads using MiXCR and keeps one entry per CDR3 protein. The sample carries about 190,000 distinct CDR3 sequences, around 17% recorded once. Material: PBMCs or a T cell subset sorted from them (not recorded which). The receptors derive from an adult woman who had mild COVID-19 (a few samples of this study predate the infection). Cell type and time point are not known. The CDR3 runs from the conserved cysteine through the conserved F or W. Fields, in order: V gene, J gene, CDR3 protein.

>TRBV5-1|TRBJ2-3
CASSLGTSGRAGSDTQYF
>TRBV5-1|TRBJ2-1
CASSLGLAYNEQFF
>TRBV12-3/TRBV12-4|TRBJ1-3
CASSTPTDFSGNTIYF
>TRBV12-3/TRBV12-4|TRBJ2-7
CASRNTGGSEQYF
>TRBV20-1|TRBJ2-3
CSARTSADTQYF
>TRBV2|TRBJ2-3
CASRGGRRNTDTQYF
>TRBV12-3/TRBV12-4|TRBJ2-5
CASSFGGAQPYQETQYF
>TRBV18|TRBJ2-7
CASSPGLAGHYEQYF
>TRBV2|TRBJ1-6
CASSVDRQGNSPLHF
>TRBV7-2|TRBJ2-1
CASRRGGGSQFF
>TRBV29-1|TRBJ2-2
CSAASQVTGELFF
>TRBV7-9|TRBJ2-7
CASSSTGMGEQYF
>TRBV11-3|TRBJ2-6
CASSLDPGRGWSGANVLTF
>TRBV18|TRBJ2-3
CASSPAGLNTDTQYF
>TRBV6-2/TRBV6-3|TRBJ2-5
CASRGLADLKETQYF
>TRBV20-1|TRBJ2-4
CSARDPGQGLGGVQYF
>TRBV19|TRBJ2-5
CASSIGGLETQYF
>TRBV12-3/TRBV12-4|TRBJ2-7
CASSFHRRGTYEQYF
>TRBV7-9|TRBJ2-1
CASSATTVLAWGNEQFF